These 20 T cell receptor beta chains came from one sample sequenced in a study of blood T cell repertoires in COVID-19. Produced via immunoSEQ multiplex PCR; TCRdb's table is partial and in-frame only. Seen here are about 230,000 clones, around 83% observed once, and the top ten hold roughly 8.7%. The sequencing input was peripheral blood. Every receptor here comes from a man in his forties or fifties with active or convalescent COVID-19.

J is TRBJ1-2 and V is TRBV28, with a tentative D call TRBD1 (5 bases). V was shortened by 7 bases and J by 0 bases, with 9 bases between the two germline ends. In germline, CDR1 is MDHEN, CDR2 SYDVKM. The CDR3 consists of 13 residues. CDR3 amino acids: CASTGGANYGYTF. For the CDR3, the DNA is TGTGCCAGCACCGGAGGGGCTAACTATGGCTACACCTTC.

The chain employs TRBV2 and TRBJ2-3; a weak D match, TRBD2 (6 bases). The CDR3 has 14 residues. CDR1 SNHLY and CDR2 FYNNEI come from the germline V gene. The V end was cut by 7 bases, the J end by 2 bases, with 13 bases between. The CDR3 DNA follows: TGTGCCAGCACGAGACTAGATACCACAGATACGCAGTATTTT. Amino acids: CASTRLDTTDTQYF.

This sequence joins TRBV7-9 and TRBJ1-1; D unresolved. Trimming removed 0 bases at V and 5 bases at J, with 16 bases between. The CDR3 spans 16 residues. Germline V gene sequence: CDR1 SEHNR, CDR2 FQNEAQ (reference sequence). The CDR3 here is CASSLAMGAGQTEAFF. The CDR3 DNA follows: TGTGCCAGCAGCTTAGCGATGGGAGCCGGGCAGACTGAAGCTTTCTTT.

This sequence joins TRBV2 and TRBJ1-1, with TRBD1 identical over 8 bases. Unmatched junction bases numbered 2, after V lost 7 bases and J lost 1 base. The length of the CDR3 is 13 residues. Germline values: CDR1 SNHLY, CDR2 FYNNEI. CDR3 DNA: TGTGCCAGCAATGGACAGGGGAACACTGAAGCTTTCTTT. It encodes CASNGQGNTEAFF.

This clone has a single count. The J gene is TRBJ2-1, the V gene TRBV14, with 7 bases identical to TRBD2. This CDR3 is 17 amino acids long. In germline, CDR1 is SGHDN, CDR2 FVKESK. After removal of 5 bases from V and 0 bases from J, the junction contained 10 bases not matched to a gene. The CDR3 DNA reads TGTGCCAGCAGCTCCCTAGCGGCCCGGAGCTCCTACAATGAGCAGTTCTTC. It is translated as CASSSLAARSSYNEQFF.

CDR3 sequence (DNA): TGCAGCGTGGCAGGGACAGGGGAAAAACTGTTTTTT. Protein sequence: CSVAGTGEKLFF. This chain joins TRBV29-1 and TRBJ1-4; 9 nucleotides agree with TRBD1. This CDR3 has 12 residues. Germline V gives CDR1 SQVTM, CDR2 ANQGSEA. The trim removed 6 bases at V and 8 bases at J, leaving 4 bases unmatched.

The V and J genes are TRBV4-1 and TRBJ1-5; 9 nucleotides align to TRBD1. This CDR3 has 15 residues. Trimming took 4 bases from V and 4 from J; bases not matched to a gene: 5. Germline V gives CDR1 MGHRA, CDR2 YSYEKL. The CDR3 protein is CASSPQGARNQPQHF. In nucleotides, the CDR3 is TGCGCCAGCAGCCCACAGGGGGCGAGGAATCAGCCCCAGCATTTT.

The V and J genes are TRBV27 and TRBJ2-7, with D possibly being TRBD1 (6 bases). Germline V lookup: CDR1 MNHEY, CDR2 SMNVEV (reference sequence). V was pared by 3 bases and J by 0 bases, with 15 bases between. CDR3 length: 16 amino acids. In DNA, the CDR3 is TGTGCCAGCAGTTTCCTAGGACAGACCACCTCCTACGAGCAGTACTTC. As protein: CASSFLGQTTSYEQYF.

This chain connects TRBV19 to TRBJ1-5; D is unclear. CDR3 size: 13 residues. V was trimmed by 3 bases and J by 7 bases, leaving 10 bases between them. The germline gives CDR1 LNHDA, CDR2 SQIVND (reference sequence). The CDR3 loop reads CASSIAVRQPQHF. Here the CDR3 DNA reads TGTGCCAGTAGTATCGCGGTGCGGCAGCCCCAGCATTTT.

The rearrangement links TRBV6-5 to TRBJ2-6; 7 bases agree with TRBD2. CDR1 and CDR2 (germline): MNHEY, SVGAGI. The CDR3 is 15 amino acids. The junction had 2 bases not matched to a gene; V was cut back by 5 bases and J by 1 base. CDR3 loop: CASSPGGSGANVLTF. CDR3 DNA: TGTGCCAGCAGTCCCGGGGGGTCTGGGGCCAACGTCCTGACTTTC.

This rearrangement joins TRBV7-2 to TRBJ1-3, with a weak D call TRBD1 (5 bases). The CDR3 extends over 14 amino acids. Germline assignment: CDR1 SGHTA and CDR2 FQGNSA. Trimming shortened V by 6 bases and J by 0 bases, and 9 bases separated the two germline ends. Here the CDR3 reads CASRRGGSGNTIYF. For the CDR3, the DNA is TGTGCCAGCAGACGGGGGGGCTCTGGAAACACCATATATTTT. The whole variable domain, remainder taken from reference TRBV7-2 and TRBJ1-3, is GAGVSQSPSNKVTEKGKDVELRCDPISGHTALYWYRQSLGQGLEFLIYFQGNSAPDKSGLPSDRFSAERTGGSVSTLTIQRTQQEDSAVYLCASRRGGSGNTIYFGEGSWLTVV.

The CDR3 loop reads CSASTGNTQYF. In DNA, the CDR3 is TGCAGTGCTAGCACGGGGAATACGCAGTATTTT. This chain connects TRBV20-1 to TRBJ2-3, with TRBD2 as a possible D gene (5 bases). V lost 3 bases to trimming and J lost 7 bases, with 8 bases between them. This CDR3 spans 11 amino acids. Per the germline V gene, CDR1 is DFQATT and CDR2 is SNEGSKA (reference sequence).

This clone was found many times. This rearrangement joins TRBV30 to TRBJ1-6, with D tentatively TRBD1 (6 bases). The CDR3 covers 14 residues. The ends were cut back, 6 bases at V and 9 bases at J, with 18 bases in the middle. Germline CDR1 reads GTSNPN; CDR2 reads SVGIG (reference sequence). CDR3 in DNA: TGTGCCTGTTTGAGACAGGAAAGGACTTCACCCCTCCACTTT. This sequence encodes CACLRQERTSPLHF. The full variable domain, in which reference TRBV30 and TRBJ1-6 provide the parts outside the CDR3, is SQTIHQWPATLVQPVGSPLSLECTVEGTSNPNLYWYRQAAGRGLQLLFYSVGIGQISSEVPQNLSASRPQDRQFILSSKKLLLSDSGFYLCACLRQERTSPLHFGNGTRLTVT.

The rearrangement links TRBV14 to TRBJ2-5; TRBD1 might be the D (5 bases). The CDR3 is made up of 14 amino acids. Germline loops: CDR1 SGHDN, CDR2 FVKESK. The V gene lost 0 bases and the J gene lost 2 bases, with 7 bases spanning the gap. The CDR3 here is CASSQDSGQETQYF. CDR3 DNA sequence: TGTGCCAGCAGCCAAGATTCAGGGCAAGAGACCCAGTACTTC.

This clone came up a few times. This sequence joins TRBV27 and TRBJ1-4; D not certain. The CDR3 runs 14 residues. V dropped 7 bases and J dropped 7 bases, with 16 bases sitting between them. The germline CDR1 and CDR2 sequences are MNHEY and SMNVEV (reference sequence). CDR3 loop: CASTQSHPSEKLFF. Written as DNA, the CDR3 is TGTGCCAGCACCCAGTCGCATCCAAGTGAAAAACTGTTTTTT.

The rearrangement uses TRBV11-2 and TRBJ1-2, with 8 bases lining up with TRBD1. The CDR3 has 18 amino acids. Trimming cost V 2 bases and J 3 bases; bases outside gene matches: 14. Germline V gives CDR1 SGHAT, CDR2 FQNNGV. CDR3 nucleotides: TGTGCCAGCAGCTTAAGTATCTACAGGGGGGTTCGTCACTATGGCTACACCTTC. Translating gives CASSLSIYRGVRHYGYTF.

The chain combines TRBV6-6 with TRBJ2-7; TRBD2 matches 11 bases. The CDR3 covers 15 residues. Germline V gene lookup returns CDR1 MNHNY and CDR2 SVGAGI (reference sequence). V dropped 2 bases and J dropped 6; count of bases not matched to a gene: 6. The CDR3: CASSYLTSGSPEQYF. For the CDR3, the DNA is TGTGCCAGCAGTTACCTCACTAGCGGGAGTCCCGAGCAGTACTTC.

This clone was recorded a few times. The rearrangement uses TRBV2 and TRBJ1-2; D is undetermined. Trimming cost V 3 bases and J 1 base, with 9 bases left between them. The CDR3 has 14 amino acids. Germline V gene sequence: CDR1 SNHLY, CDR2 FYNNEI. This chain's CDR3 is CASSDFSFNYGYTF. The CDR3 DNA reads as TGTGCCAGCAGTGATTTCTCCTTTAACTATGGCTACACCTTC.

The chain is built from TRBV29-1 and TRBJ2-2; 7 bases are a match to TRBD1. The CDR3 covers 12 residues. Germline-derived CDR1 and CDR2 are SQVTM and ANQGSEA. The ends lost 6 bases at V and 6 bases at J; junction bases unmatched: 4. The DNA of the CDR3 is TGCAGCGTCAGACAGGGTCCCGGGGAGCTGTTTTTT. The encoded protein is CSVRQGPGELFF.

This chain joins TRBV13 and TRBJ2-2; D ambiguous. Trimming took off 5 bases at V and 3 bases at J, with 7 bases between the two ends. This CDR3 contains 13 residues. CDR1 and CDR2 (germline): PRHDT, FYEKMQ (reference sequence). The CDR3 loop is CASSHTYTGELFF. The CDR3 coding sequence is TGTGCCAGCAGCCATACATACACCGGGGAGCTGTTTTTT.